The 31 T cell receptor beta chains listed next were all sequenced from one sample in a study of cytomegalovirus exposure and HLA in healthy donors (TCRdb year 2017). The method behind the library was the immunoSEQ multiplex PCR assay. For the multiplex PCR, a mixture combining 60 forward primers for TCR Vbeta segments and 13 reverse primers for TCR Jbeta segments was used. Held by TCRdb, this immuneACCESS table contains in-frame sequences only and omits some clones. Under half of the omission traces to an unresolved V gene where checked; the cause of the rest is unknown. The sample table holds approximately 160,000 clones, of which around three quarters were seen once. The ten most abundant clones make up 0.9% to 1.1% of the sample. The sequenced sample was PBMCs. These receptors all stem from a woman in her 40s in good health and CMV-seronegative.

This clone was recorded only once. The chain combines TRBV27 with TRBJ2-7; a weak D match, TRBD1 (5 bases). Germline values: CDR1 MNHEY, CDR2 SMNVEV (reference sequence). This CDR3 region has 14 residues. V lost 3 bases and J 1 base, leaving 10 bases between the germline ends. CDR3 nucleotides: TGTGCCAGCAGTTTGTCTCCAGGGTCCTACGAGCAGTACTTC. It encodes CASSLSPGSYEQYF.

This clone was found a few times. This chain connects TRBV27 to TRBJ1-1; 10 bases match TRBD1. Trimming removed 5 bases from V and 5 bases from J; junction bases left unmatched: 8. Germline V gene sequence: CDR1 MNHEY, CDR2 SMNVEV (reference sequence). This CDR3 is 15 amino acids long. This CDR3 reads CASSTRQGANTEAFF. The CDR3 nucleotides are TGTGCCAGCAGTACCCGACAGGGGGCGAATACTGAAGCTTTCTTT.

This chain uses TRBV6-1 with TRBJ2-5; 7 bases are a match to TRBD2. This CDR3 contains 13 residues. Germline V gene lookup returns CDR1 MNHNS and CDR2 SASEGT. V was clipped by 8 bases and J by 5 bases; unmatched bases: 8. The CDR3 region is CASWAGAGETQYF. The CDR3 nucleotides are TGTGCCAGCTGGGCGGGAGCGGGGGAGACCCAGTACTTC.

The chain is built from TRBV5-1 and TRBJ2-3, with 8 bases identical to TRBD2. This CDR3 contains 14 residues. CDR1 and CDR2 from the germline V gene are SGHRS and YFSETQ. With V trimmed by 0 bases and J by 5 bases, 2 bases remained unmatched. CDR3 protein: CASSLALAVDTQYF. CDR3 nucleotides: TGCGCCAGCAGCTTGGCACTAGCGGTAGATACGCAGTATTTT.

The chain uses TRBV28 and TRBJ1-4; maybe TRBD1 (5 bases). Trimming removed 3 bases at V and 8 bases at J, with 22 bases between. The CDR3 sequence is 17 residues long. CDR1 and CDR2 from the germline V gene are MDHEN and SYDVKM. The DNA for the CDR3 is TGTGCCAGCAGTTTTACGGGCGGCCTAGGGGATAGGGAAAAACTGTTTTTT. This codes for CASSFTGGLGDREKLFF.

This chain joins TRBV30 and TRBJ2-5, with TRBD1 identical over 7 bases. Germline V gene sequence: CDR1 GTSNPN, CDR2 SVGIG (reference sequence). With 3 bases clipped from V and 5 bases from J, the junction kept 12 bases outside the gene matches. The CDR3 runs to 15 residues. DNA of the CDR3: TGTGCCTGGAGGATTGTCAGGGGGTTGCGGGAGACCCAGTACTTC. This sequence encodes CAWRIVRGLRETQYF.

This clone was detected a few times. The chain employs TRBV6-1 and TRBJ1-3; D is perhaps TRBD1 (5 bases). This CDR3 is built from 15 residues. Germline V gives CDR1 MNHNS, CDR2 SASEGT. V gave up 5 bases and J gave up 3 bases, with 14 bases separating them. CDR3 nucleotide sequence: TGTGCCAGCAGTCGAGCGCCAGGGATTGGAAACACCATATATTTT. This translates into CASSRAPGIGNTIYF.

The chain combines TRBV5-4 with TRBJ1-2, with a possible D match to TRBD1 (6 bases). Looked up from germline, CDR1 is SGHNT and CDR2 is YYREEE (reference sequence). The V end was cut by 3 bases, the J end by 8 bases, with 11 bases between. This CDR3 has 12 amino acids. In DNA form, the CDR3 reads TGTGCCAGCAGCTCACAGGGAAGCGGCTACACCTTC. Translating gives CASSSQGSGYTF.

The V call is TRBV6-5, the J call TRBJ2-7; 8 nucleotides match TRBD1. Germline V gives CDR1 MNHEY, CDR2 SVGAGI. The CDR3 sequence is 14 residues long. V shed 2 bases, J shed 4 bases, and the junction held 4 bases outside the gene matches. CDR3 protein: CASSYLDREYEQYF. Written as DNA, the CDR3 is TGTGCCAGCAGTTACCTGGACAGGGAGTACGAGCAGTACTTC.

In nucleotides, the CDR3 is TGTGCCAGCAGCTTAGGGACTGGCTCCTACAATGAGCAGTTCTTC. It specifies CASSLGTGSYNEQFF. The rearrangement links TRBV7-3 to TRBJ2-1, with D possibly TRBD2 on 6 matching bases. V lost 2 bases and J 0 bases, leaving 8 bases between the germline ends. This CDR3 contains 15 residues. The germline V gene encodes CDR1 SGHTA and CDR2 FQGTGA.

The DNA of the CDR3 is TGTGCCAGCTCTGTGCAGGGGGCCGTGGGTGAAAAACTGTTTTTT. It translates to CASSVQGAVGEKLFF. The V call is TRBV18, the J call TRBJ1-4; TRBD1 agrees at 8 bases. Germline assignment: CDR1 KGHSH and CDR2 LQKENI. The CDR3 covers 15 residues. With 6 bases clipped from V and 7 bases from J, the junction kept 10 bases outside the gene matches.

The V call is TRBV5-1, the J call TRBJ2-7; 11 bases match TRBD2. V was clipped by 4 bases and J by 0 bases; unmatched bases: 6. Germline V gene lookup returns CDR1 SGHRS and CDR2 YFSETQ. The CDR3 is 16 residues long. This chain's CDR3 is CASSKGLAGGSYEQYF. The CDR3 DNA sequence: TGCGCCAGCAGCAAAGGACTAGCGGGTGGCTCCTACGAGCAGTACTTC.

The gene calls are TRBV10-3 and TRBJ2-7; 14 bases match TRBD2. The ends lost 6 bases at V and 0 bases at J; junction bases unmatched: 16. This CDR3 has 20 amino acids. The germline CDR1 and CDR2 sequences are ENHRY and SYGVKD. The CDR3 protein is CAISAQPGTSGSKVSYEQYF. Written as DNA, the CDR3 is TGTGCCATCAGCGCCCAACCCGGGACTAGCGGGAGTAAGGTCTCCTACGAGCAGTACTTC.

The V and J genes are TRBV13 and TRBJ1-5; the match to TRBD1 covers 7 bases. Unmatched junction bases numbered 13, after V lost 4 bases and J lost 7 bases. Germline V lookup: CDR1 PRHDT, CDR2 FYEKMQ (reference sequence). The CDR3 covers 16 residues. As DNA, the CDR3 is TGTGCCAGCAGCTCTAAGACAGGGATCGGGGAACAGCCCCAGCATTTT. Protein product: CASSSKTGIGEQPQHF.

The chain carries TRBV5-8 and TRBJ1-5; no firm D call. Germline CDR1 reads SGHTS; CDR2 reads YDEGEE. The V end lost 4 bases, the J end lost 6 bases, and 14 bases lay between the germline ends. CDR3 length: 14 amino acids. The CDR3 reads CASSPKGGFQPQHF. The CDR3 DNA reads as TGTGCCAGCAGCCCCAAGGGCGGGTTTCAGCCCCAGCATTTT.

This chain connects TRBV11-3 to TRBJ1-6; 8 nucleotides line up with TRBD1. The germline gives CDR1 SGHNT, CDR2 YENEEA. Trimming removed 4 bases from V and 8 bases from J; junction bases left unmatched: 7. The CDR3 loop spans 15 amino acids. The CDR3 protein is CASSSRPGQDSPLHF. For the CDR3, the DNA is TGTGCCAGCAGCTCCCGCCCGGGACAGGATTCACCCCTCCACTTT.

The J gene is TRBJ2-4, the V gene TRBV6-5, with TRBD1 matching 7 bases. Per germline, CDR1 MNHEY and CDR2 SVGAGI. V shed 8 bases and J 9 bases; nucleotides not matched to a gene: 10. The CDR3 contains 13 residues. The CDR3, as DNA: TGTGCCAGCTCCCTGAGGGGGCGTACCATTCAGTACTTC. Protein: CASSLRGRTIQYF.

Here the CDR3 DNA reads TGTGCCAGCAGTTTAGGGGGAGGTTGGACTGAAGCTTTCTTT. Amino acid sequence: CASSLGGGWTEAFF. The J gene is TRBJ1-1, the V gene TRBV28; D is perhaps TRBD1 (5 bases). V was trimmed by 2 bases and J by 5 bases, leaving 12 bases between them. This CDR3 has 14 amino acids. Germline V gives CDR1 MDHEN, CDR2 SYDVKM.

The count of this clone is one. This chain links TRBV29-1 with TRBJ2-1; 9 nucleotides agree with TRBD1. Looked up from germline, CDR1 is SQVTM and CDR2 is ANQGSEA. Germline trimming cut 7 bases from V and 5 bases from J; bases unmatched to any gene: 6. This CDR3 contains 13 residues. CDR3 nucleotide sequence: TGCAGCGCCGCGGGACAGGGTCACAATGAGCAGTTCTTC. Translated: CSAAGQGHNEQFF.

This chain uses TRBV30 with TRBJ2-1, with TRBD2 identical over 13 bases. The CDR3 has 14 residues. Trimming took 4 bases from V and 9 from J; bases not matched to a gene: 6. Germline assignment: CDR1 GTSNPN and CDR2 SVGIG (reference sequence). For the CDR3, the DNA is TGTGCCTGGACCCGGACTAGCGGGAGCTTTGAGCAGTTCTTC. It encodes CAWTRTSGSFEQFF.

V and J are TRBV27 and TRBJ2-1; 14 bases are a match to TRBD2. Germline V CDR1 and CDR2: MNHEY, SMNVEV (reference sequence). V was pared by 7 bases and J by 12 bases, with 8 bases of the junction left unmatched. The CDR3 consists of 14 residues. The CDR3 DNA reads as TGTGCCAGCACTAGACTAGCGGGAGGGGTGGGGCAGTTCTTC. It specifies CASTRLAGGVGQFF.

This chain joins TRBV2 and TRBJ2-5, with a tentative D call TRBD2 (5 bases). Germline V lookup: CDR1 SNHLY, CDR2 FYNNEI. The CDR3 sequence is 13 residues long. Trimming took off 3 bases at V and 5 bases at J, with 10 bases between the two ends. CDR3 sequence (DNA): TGTGCCAGCAGTGATAGACGCGGGGAGACCCAGTACTTC. Its protein product is CASSDRRGETQYF. The full variable domain, rest sourced from reference TRBV2 and TRBJ2-5, is EPEVTQTPSHQVTQMGQEVILRCVPISNHLYFYWYRQILGQKVEFLVSFYNNEISEKSEIFDDQFSVERPDGSNFTLKIRSTKLEDSAMYFCASSDRRGETQYFGPGTRLLVL.

The chain uses TRBV6-1 and TRBJ2-1; 8 nucleotides agree with TRBD1. V was clipped by 3 bases and J by 2 bases; unmatched bases: 9. Germline CDR1 is MNHNS and CDR2 is SASEGT. This CDR3 contains 17 residues. CDR3 sequence: CASSDYGWTGPYNEQFF. The DNA of the CDR3 is TGTGCCAGCAGTGATTACGGCTGGACAGGGCCCTACAATGAGCAGTTCTTC.

CDR3 loop: CASSLGGQGGNEQFF. The CDR3 nucleotides are TGTGCCAGTTCCCTCGGGGGACAGGGTGGAAATGAGCAGTTCTTC. V is TRBV28 and J is TRBJ2-1; 9 nucleotides line up with TRBD1. CDR1 and CDR2 from the germline V gene are MDHEN and SYDVKM. Germline trimming cut 9 bases from V and 7 bases from J; bases unmatched to any gene: 13. The CDR3 has 15 residues.

This clone was seen once. The rearrangement links TRBV28 to TRBJ2-3, with D possibly matching TRBD2 (6 bases). The germline V gene has CDR1 MDHEN and CDR2 SYDVKM. The CDR3 contains 15 residues. Between the trimmed V and J ends, which lost 5 bases and 5 bases, there was a span of 17 bases. DNA for the CDR3: TGTGCCAGCAGTACCGGGACTGCTGGCAGAGATACGCAGTATTTT. Its protein product is CASSTGTAGRDTQYF.

This rearrangement joins TRBV5-4 to TRBJ2-1; 9 positions match TRBD1. The V segment lost 4 bases and the J segment 2 bases; nucleotides outside the gene matches: 16. There are 19 residues in the CDR3. The V gene's germline CDR1 is SGHNT and CDR2 YYREEE (reference sequence). CDR3 nucleotide sequence: TGTGCCAGCAGCCCGCTCTTAACGCCCGGGACAGGGCCCTACAATGAGCAGTTCTTC. The encoded protein is CASSPLLTPGTGPYNEQFF. Based on the CDR3 plus reference TRBV5-4 and TRBJ2-1, the full variable domain is ETGVTQSPTHLIKTRGQQVTLRCSSQSGHNTVSWYQQALGQGPQFIFQYYREEENGRGNFPPRFSGLQFPNYSSELNVNALELDDSALYLCASSPLLTPGTGPYNEQFFGPGTRLTVL.

The rearrangement links TRBV28 to TRBJ1-4, with D hard to call. V shed 3 bases and J shed 7 bases, with 12 bases lying between them. This CDR3 spans 14 amino acids. Per the germline V gene, CDR1 is MDHEN and CDR2 is SYDVKM. CDR3 in DNA: TGTGCCAGCAGTTTGGAGGGAAAGGGTGAAAAACTGTTTTTT. Translating it yields CASSLEGKGEKLFF.

This rearrangement joins TRBV27 to TRBJ2-2; TRBD1 agrees at 9 bases. V shed 2 bases, J shed 5 bases, and the junction held 6 bases outside the gene matches. The CDR3 loop spans 16 amino acids. Germline assignment: CDR1 MNHEY and CDR2 SMNVEV (reference sequence). This CDR3 reads CASSLPTGGATGELFF. The CDR3 nucleotides are TGTGCCAGCAGTTTACCAACAGGGGGCGCAACCGGGGAGCTGTTTTTT.

The CDR3 nucleotides are TGTGCCATCAGTGGGACAGGGATGAACACTGAAGCTTTCTTT. Encoded protein: CAISGTGMNTEAFF. The chain uses TRBV10-3 and TRBJ1-1; 8 bases agree with TRBD1. Germline V CDR1 and CDR2: ENHRY, SYGVKD. The CDR3 has 14 residues. V lost 4 bases to trimming and J lost 0 bases; unmatched junction nucleotides: 1.

Of note for this clone: Distinct nucleotide sequences in the sample also encode this CDR3. The rearrangement links TRBV18 to TRBJ1-1, with D unresolved. V dropped 2 bases and J dropped 0 bases, with 4 bases sitting between them. Germline V gives CDR1 KGHSH, CDR2 LQKENI. CDR3 size: 13 residues. CDR3 sequence (DNA): TGTGCCAGCTCACCAGGCTTGAACACTGAAGCTTTCTTT. Translated: CASSPGLNTEAFF.

The V gene is TRBV2, the J gene TRBJ2-1, with a weak D call TRBD2 (7 bases). Germline lookup yields CDR1 SNHLY and CDR2 FYNNEI. The V and J ends lost 0 bases and 9 bases respectively, with 18 bases between them. The CDR3 is 16 residues long. The CDR3 DNA reads as TGTGCCAGCAGTGAAGCGGCAGGGAGAGGGGGGGGTGAGCAGTTCTTC. Translated, it gives CASSEAAGRGGGEQFF.